The T cell receptor (beta chain) described here comes from a study of OX40 agonist ivuxolimab in advanced cancers. Study in general: Ivuxolimab, an agonist antibody against OX40 (CD134), was given to patients. The study enrolled dose-escalation patients with hepatocellular carcinoma, melanoma, renal cell or head and neck cancer. Study observations and caveats: At 0.1 to 3.0 mg/kg, CD4+ and CD8+ blood T cells expanded clonally by week 6.

Trimming left V 5 bases short and J 5 bases short, with 19 bases between. The CDR3 runs 15 residues. Germline values: CDR1 LNHDA, CDR2 SQIVND (reference sequence). This clone has only a few counts. Its antigen is unidentified. Clones were read by immunoSEQ multiplex PCR, and TCRdb kept only the in-frame ones, dropping some. The sample has approximately 47,000 clones, 85% to 95% seen once; the top ten hold approximately 6.7%. The V and J genes are TRBV19 and TRBJ2-7; a possible D gene is TRBD2 (6 bases). The sample here was CD4+ or CD8+ T cells sorted from blood, taken in a trial of the OX40 agonist ivuxolimab. The sequence was collected from an adult with an advanced solid tumor such as melanoma, head and neck, liver or kidney cancer. CDR3 amino acids: CASSAPEGATDEQYF. The CDR3 DNA reads as TGTGCCAGTAGTGCCCCGGAGGGCGCAACGGACGAGCAGTACTTC.